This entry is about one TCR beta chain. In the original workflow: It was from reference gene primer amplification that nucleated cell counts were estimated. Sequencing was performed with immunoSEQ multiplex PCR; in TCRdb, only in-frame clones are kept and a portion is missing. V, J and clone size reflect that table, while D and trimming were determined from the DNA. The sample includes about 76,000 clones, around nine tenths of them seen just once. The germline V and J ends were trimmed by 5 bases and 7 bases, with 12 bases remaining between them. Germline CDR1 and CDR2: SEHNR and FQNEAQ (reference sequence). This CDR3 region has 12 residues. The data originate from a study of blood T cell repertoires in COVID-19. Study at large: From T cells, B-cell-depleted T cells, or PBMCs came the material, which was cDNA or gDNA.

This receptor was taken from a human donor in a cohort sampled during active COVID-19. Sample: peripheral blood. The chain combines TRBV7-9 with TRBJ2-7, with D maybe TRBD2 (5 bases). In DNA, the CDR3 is TGTGCCAGCAGCCGGGATTCGGGAGAGCAGTACTTC. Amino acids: CASSRDSGEQYF. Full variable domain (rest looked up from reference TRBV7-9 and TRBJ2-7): DTGVSQNPRHKITKRGQNVTFRCDPISEHNRLYWYRQTLGQGPEFLTYFQNEAQLEKSRLLSDRFSAERPKGSFSTLEIQRTEQGDSAMYLCASSRDSGEQYFGPGTRLTVT.